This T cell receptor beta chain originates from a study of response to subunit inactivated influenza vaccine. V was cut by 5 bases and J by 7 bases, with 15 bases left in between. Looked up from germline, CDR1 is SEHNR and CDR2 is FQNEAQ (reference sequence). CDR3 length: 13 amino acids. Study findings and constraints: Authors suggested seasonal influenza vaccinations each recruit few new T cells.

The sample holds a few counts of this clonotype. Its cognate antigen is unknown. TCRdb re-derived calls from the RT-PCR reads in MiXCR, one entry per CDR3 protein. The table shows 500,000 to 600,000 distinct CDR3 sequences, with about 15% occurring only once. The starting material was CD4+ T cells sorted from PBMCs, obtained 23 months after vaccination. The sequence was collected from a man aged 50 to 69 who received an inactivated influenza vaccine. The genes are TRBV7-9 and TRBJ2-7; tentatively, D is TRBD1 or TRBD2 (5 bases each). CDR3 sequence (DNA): TGTGCCAGCAGCGTAGACAGCGGAAGGGAGCAGTACTTC. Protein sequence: CASSVDSGREQYF.